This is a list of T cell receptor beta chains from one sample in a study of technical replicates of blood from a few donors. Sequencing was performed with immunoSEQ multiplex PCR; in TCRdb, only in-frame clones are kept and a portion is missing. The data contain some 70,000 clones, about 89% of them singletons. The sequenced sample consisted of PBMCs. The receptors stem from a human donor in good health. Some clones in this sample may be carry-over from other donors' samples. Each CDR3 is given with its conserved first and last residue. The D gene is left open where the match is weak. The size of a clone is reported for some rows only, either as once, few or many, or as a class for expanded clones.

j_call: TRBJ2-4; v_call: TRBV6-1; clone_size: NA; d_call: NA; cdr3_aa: CASSEVQRLAKNIQYF; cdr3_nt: TGTGCCAGCAGTGAAGTTCAGCGCCTAGCCAAAAACATTCAGTACTTC
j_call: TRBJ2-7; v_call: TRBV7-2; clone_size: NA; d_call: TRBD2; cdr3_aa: CASSLIPGSAGEQYF; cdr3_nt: TGTGCCAGCAGCTTAATCCCTGGCTCAGCGGGGGAGCAGTACTTC
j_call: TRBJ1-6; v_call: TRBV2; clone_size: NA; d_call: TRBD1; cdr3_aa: CASSDSDRQVSPLHF; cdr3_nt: TGTGCCAGCAGTGATTCGGACAGGCAGGTTTCACCCCTCCACTTT
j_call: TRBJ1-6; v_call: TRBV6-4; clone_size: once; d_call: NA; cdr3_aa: CASSDGQGGSPLHF; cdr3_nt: TGTGCCAGCAGTGACGGCCAGGGAGGCTCACCCCTCCACTTT
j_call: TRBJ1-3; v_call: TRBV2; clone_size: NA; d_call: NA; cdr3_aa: CASSEVQDLSGNTIYF; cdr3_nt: TGTGCCAGCAGTGAGGTACAGGACCTCTCTGGAAACACCATATATTTT
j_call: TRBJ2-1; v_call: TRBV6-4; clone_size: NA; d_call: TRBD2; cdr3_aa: CASSQREGNEQFF; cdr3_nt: TGTGCCAGCAGTCAGCGGGAGGGCAATGAGCAGTTCTTC
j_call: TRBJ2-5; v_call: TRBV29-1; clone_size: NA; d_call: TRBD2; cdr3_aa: CSVGGGIQETQYF; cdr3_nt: TGCAGCGTTGGCGGGGGGATCCAAGAGACCCAGTACTTC
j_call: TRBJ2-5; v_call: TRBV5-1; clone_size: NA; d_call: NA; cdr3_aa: CASSGGTGLGETQYF; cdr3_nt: TGCGCCAGCAGCGGAGGGACGGGACTCGGGGAGACCCAGTACTTC
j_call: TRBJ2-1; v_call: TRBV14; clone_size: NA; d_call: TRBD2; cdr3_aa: CASSPLAGSSYNEQFF; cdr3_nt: TGTGCCAGCAGCCCCTTAGCGGGGAGCTCCTACAATGAGCAGTTCTTC
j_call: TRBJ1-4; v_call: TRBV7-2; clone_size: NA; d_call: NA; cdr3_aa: CASSPWGGSGEKLFF; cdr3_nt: TGTGCCAGCAGCCCGTGGGGGGGTTCCGGTGAAAAACTGTTTTTT
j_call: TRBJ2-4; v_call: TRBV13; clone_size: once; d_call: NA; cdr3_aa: CASSSDRNIQYF; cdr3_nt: TGTGCCAGCAGCTCCGACAGAAACATTCAGTACTTC
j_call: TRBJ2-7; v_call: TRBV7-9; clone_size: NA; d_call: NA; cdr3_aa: CASSLASVAEGEQYF; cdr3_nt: TGTGCCAGCAGCTTAGCGTCGGTAGCTGAGGGCGAGCAGTACTTC
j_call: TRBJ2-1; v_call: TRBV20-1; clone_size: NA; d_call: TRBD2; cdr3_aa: CSALPTSGMFF; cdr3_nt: TGCAGTGCTCTTCCGACTAGCGGTATGTTCTTC
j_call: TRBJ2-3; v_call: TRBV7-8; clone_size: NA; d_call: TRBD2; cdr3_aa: CASSLAAGATDTQYF; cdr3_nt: TGTGCCAGCAGCTTAGCGGCGGGAGCAACAGATACGCAGTATTTT
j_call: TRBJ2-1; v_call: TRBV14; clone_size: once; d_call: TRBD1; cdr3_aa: CASGTGYYEQFF; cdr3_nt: TGTGCCAGCGGGACAGGGTACTATGAGCAGTTCTTC
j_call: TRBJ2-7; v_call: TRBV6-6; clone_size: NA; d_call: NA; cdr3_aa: CASGDSFSYEQYF; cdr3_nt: TGTGCCAGCGGTGACAGTTTTTCCTACGAGCAGTACTTC
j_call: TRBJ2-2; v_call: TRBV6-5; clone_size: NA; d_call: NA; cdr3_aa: CASSLSGTGELFF; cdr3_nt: TGTGCCAGCAGCCTTAGCGGAACCGGGGAGCTGTTTTTT
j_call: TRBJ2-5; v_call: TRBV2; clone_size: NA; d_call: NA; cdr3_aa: CASSENSNQETQYF; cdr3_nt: TGTGCCAGCAGTGAGAACTCCAATCAAGAGACCCAGTACTTC
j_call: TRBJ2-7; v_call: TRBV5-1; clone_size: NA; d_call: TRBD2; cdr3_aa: CASSLVGLGGSEQYF; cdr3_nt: TGCGCCAGCAGCTTGGTGGGACTAGGGGGGAGCGAGCAGTACTTC
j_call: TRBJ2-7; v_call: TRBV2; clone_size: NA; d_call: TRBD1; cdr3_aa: CASRRDRAYEQYF; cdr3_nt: TGTGCCAGCAGAAGGGACAGGGCGTACGAGCAGTACTTC
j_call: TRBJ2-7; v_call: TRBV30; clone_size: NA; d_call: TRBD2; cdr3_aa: CAWSERGKGTYEQYF; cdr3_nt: TGTGCCTGGAGCGAGCGGGGGAAGGGAACCTACGAGCAGTACTTC
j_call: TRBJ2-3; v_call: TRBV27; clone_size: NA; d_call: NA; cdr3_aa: CASHKGTDTQYF; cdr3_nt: TGTGCCAGCCACAAAGGCACAGATACGCAGTATTTT
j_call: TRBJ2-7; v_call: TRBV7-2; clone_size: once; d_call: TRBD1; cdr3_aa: CASSPRRTGGPRYEQYF; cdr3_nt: TGTGCCAGCAGCCCACGCAGGACAGGGGGCCCGCGATACGAGCAGTACTTC